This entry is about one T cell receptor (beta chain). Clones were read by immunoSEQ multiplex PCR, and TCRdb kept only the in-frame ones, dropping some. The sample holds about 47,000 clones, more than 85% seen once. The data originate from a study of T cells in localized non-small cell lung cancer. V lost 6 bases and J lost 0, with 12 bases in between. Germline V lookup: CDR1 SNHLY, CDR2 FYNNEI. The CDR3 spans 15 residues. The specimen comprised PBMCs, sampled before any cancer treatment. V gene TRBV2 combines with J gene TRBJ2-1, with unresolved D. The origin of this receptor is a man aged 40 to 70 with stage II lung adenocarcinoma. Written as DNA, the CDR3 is TGTGCCAGCAGAAGACTGGAGAGCTCCTACAATGAGCAGTTCTTC. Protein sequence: CASRRLESSYNEQFF.